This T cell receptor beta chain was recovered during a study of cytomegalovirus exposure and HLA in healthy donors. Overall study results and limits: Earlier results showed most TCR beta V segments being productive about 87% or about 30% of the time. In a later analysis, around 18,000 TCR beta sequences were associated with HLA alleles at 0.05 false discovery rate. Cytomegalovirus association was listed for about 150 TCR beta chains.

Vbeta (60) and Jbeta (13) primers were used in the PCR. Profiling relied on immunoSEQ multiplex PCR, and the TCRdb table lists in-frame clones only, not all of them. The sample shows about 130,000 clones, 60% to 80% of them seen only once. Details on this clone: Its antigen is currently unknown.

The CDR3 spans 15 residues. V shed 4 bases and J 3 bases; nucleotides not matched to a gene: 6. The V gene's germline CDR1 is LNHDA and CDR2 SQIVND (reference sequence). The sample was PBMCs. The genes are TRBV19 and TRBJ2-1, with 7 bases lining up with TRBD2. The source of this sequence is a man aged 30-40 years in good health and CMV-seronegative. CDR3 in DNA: TGTGCCAGTAGTAAGGGACTATCCCTCTACAATGAGCAGTTCTTC. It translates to CASSKGLSLYNEQFF.